The 20 T cell receptor beta chains listed next were all sequenced from one sample in a study of blood T cell repertoires in COVID-19. The method was immunoSEQ multiplex PCR; TCRdb's version includes in-frame clones alone and lacks a portion of them. The table lists roughly 150,000 clones, roughly 82% of them singletons. The sample comprised peripheral blood. These receptors were obtained from a woman aged 50 to 60 with acute or convalescent COVID-19.

V gene TRBV19 combines with J gene TRBJ1-2; no definite D call. V dropped 7 bases and J dropped 8 bases, with 23 bases sitting between them. In germline, CDR1 is LNHDA, CDR2 SQIVND (reference sequence). This CDR3 has 15 amino acids. The CDR3 here is CASTDGTRRLLGYTF. CDR3 in DNA: TGTGCCAGTACCGACGGAACCCGGAGGTTGTTAGGCTACACCTTC.

The CDR3 bases are TGTGCCTGGAGGGAACAGGGGCTAGGGAGTCAGCCCCAGCATTTT. This translates into CAWREQGLGSQPQHF. The rearrangement joins TRBV30 to TRBJ1-5, with 7 bases aligning to TRBD1. CDR3 size: 15 residues. CDR1 is GTSNPN and CDR2 is SVGIG in the germline V gene (reference sequence). V lost 3 bases and J lost 6; bases outside the gene matches: 11.

V gene TRBV19 combines with J gene TRBJ2-7; TRBD1 aligns across 8 bases. Per the germline V gene, CDR1 is LNHDA and CDR2 is SQIVND (reference sequence). The V gene end was trimmed by 4 bases and the J gene end by 1 base; junction bases not matched to a gene: 9. This CDR3 has 16 residues. The CDR3 DNA follows: TGTGCCAGTAGTACTCTCCCAGGGGGCAGGTCCTACGAGCAGTACTTC. Protein product: CASSTLPGGRSYEQYF.

The gene calls are TRBV7-2 and TRBJ2-7; 11 bases match TRBD2. V trimming: 5 bases; J trimming: 3 bases; junction bases outside the gene matches: 6. There are 15 residues in the CDR3. CDR1 is SGHTA, CDR2 FQGNSA, per germline. The CDR3 nucleotides read TGTGCCAGCAGCCAGGGACTAGCGGTTAACTACGAGCAGTACTTC. Residues: CASSQGLAVNYEQYF.

The gene calls are TRBV5-6 and TRBJ1-4; weak D call: TRBD1 (6 bases). Trimming stripped 4 bases from V and 0 bases from J, with 10 bases between. Germline V gene lookup returns CDR1 SGHDT and CDR2 YYEEEE. This CDR3 spans 15 amino acids. The DNA for the CDR3 is TGTGCCAGCAGCACCTCAGGGGCAACTAATGAAAAACTGTTTTTT. Translated: CASSTSGATNEKLFF.

The J gene is TRBJ2-5, the V gene TRBV4-3, with 7 bases that match TRBD1. The CDR3 has 14 residues. The germline V gene has CDR1 LGHNA and CDR2 YSLEER. With V trimmed by 1 base and J by 5 bases, 4 bases remained unmatched. Here the CDR3 reads CASSQAAQGETQYF. CDR3 coding DNA: TGCGCCAGCAGCCAAGCGGCACAGGGGGAGACCCAGTACTTC.

The chain combines TRBV2 with TRBJ1-5; 9 nucleotides align to TRBD1. This CDR3 has 13 residues. Losses at the gene ends were 8 bases for V and 4 bases for J; bases not matched to a gene: 3. In germline, CDR1 is SNHLY, CDR2 FYNNEI. CDR3 nucleotides: TGTGCCAGCGGCGGGACAGGGAATCAGCCCCAGCATTTT. Amino acids: CASGGTGNQPQHF.

The chain combines TRBV7-3 with TRBJ2-1; tentatively, D is TRBD2 (5 bases). The V gene's germline CDR1 is SGHTA and CDR2 FQGTGA. Trimming cost V 5 bases and J 3 bases, with 11 bases left between them. The CDR3 is 14 residues long. The CDR3 is CASSQNRDYNEQFF. CDR3 DNA: TGTGCCAGCAGCCAGAACCGGGACTACAATGAGCAGTTCTTC.

This chain links TRBV12-3 or TRBV12-4 with TRBJ1-2; D is possibly TRBD1 (6 bases). V dropped 6 bases and J dropped 7 bases, with 15 bases sitting between them. The CDR3 runs to 13 residues. The CDR3 here is CASSPTGYGGYTF. The CDR3 region has the DNA TGTGCCAGCAGCCCGACAGGCTACGGTGGCTACACCTTC.

This chain links TRBV5-1 with TRBJ1-4; TRBD1 aligns across 7 bases. Germline V gene data show CDR1 as SGHRS and CDR2 as YFSETQ. The CDR3 covers 14 residues. V lost 3 bases to trimming and J lost 5 bases; unmatched junction nucleotides: 4. The CDR3: CASSSGQENEKLFF. The CDR3 coding sequence is TGCGCCAGCAGCTCTGGACAGGAAAATGAAAAACTGTTTTTT.

The chain combines TRBV7-3 with TRBJ2-7; unclear D gene. The CDR3 is made up of 13 amino acids. Germline V gene data show CDR1 as SGHTA and CDR2 as FQGTGA. V was pared by 5 bases and J by 2 bases, with 10 bases between. CDR3 nucleotide sequence: TGTGCCAGCAGCCAAGCCCCTCCCTACGAGCAGTACTTC. As protein: CASSQAPPYEQYF.

The chain couples TRBV7-2 to TRBJ2-1; 7 nucleotides align to TRBD1. CDR3 length: 15 residues. Unmatched junction bases numbered 6, after V lost 5 bases and J lost 2 bases. CDR1 and CDR2 (germline): SGHTA, FQGNSA. CDR3 loop: CASSAMTGTYNEQFF. The DNA for the CDR3 is TGTGCCAGCAGCGCCATGACAGGGACCTACAATGAGCAGTTCTTC.

This sequence joins TRBV14 and TRBJ2-3, with unresolved D. The germline V gene encodes CDR1 SGHDN and CDR2 FVKESK. The CDR3 is 16 residues long. Between the trimmed V and J ends, which lost 2 bases and 2 bases, there was a span of 14 bases. CDR3 DNA: TGTGCCAGCAGCCAAAAACAGCTACCCCACACAGATACGCAGTATTTT. Translated: CASSQKQLPHTDTQYF. Full variable domain (rest looked up from reference TRBV14 and TRBJ2-3): EAGVTQFPSHSVIEKGQTVTLRCDPISGHDNLYWYRRVMGKEIKFLLHFVKESKQDESGMPNNRFLAERTGGTYSTLKVQPAELEDSGVYFCASSQKQLPHTDTQYFGPGTRLTVL.

This sequence joins TRBV3-1 (or the pseudogene TRBV3-2) and TRBJ1-1, with 8 bases identical to TRBD1. This CDR3 spans 14 amino acids. Per the germline V gene, CDR1 is LGHDT and CDR2 is YNNKEL (reference sequence). After removal of 4 bases from V and 0 bases from J, the junction contained 1 base not matched to a gene. The CDR3 DNA sequence: TGTGCCAGCAGCCGGACAGGGATGAACACTGAAGCTTTCTTT. As protein: CASSRTGMNTEAFF.

J is TRBJ2-3 and V is TRBV4-3; unclear D gene. There are 16 residues in the CDR3. Trimming removed 0 bases from V and 2 bases from J, with 12 bases in between. Per germline, CDR1 LGHNA and CDR2 YSLEER. CDR3 coding DNA: TGCGCCAGCAGCCAAGACCCGTCCAAAGCCACAGATACGCAGTATTTT. Translating it yields CASSQDPSKATDTQYF.

This rearrangement joins TRBV6-5 to TRBJ1-1, with D hard to call. This CDR3 contains 14 residues. Looked up from germline, CDR1 is MNHEY and CDR2 is SVGAGI. Trimming removed 0 bases from V and 6 bases from J, with 11 bases in between. DNA for the CDR3: TGTGCCAGCAGTTACTCGGTTCAGGCCGCTGAAGCTTTCTTT. It specifies CASSYSVQAAEAFF.

J is TRBJ2-1 and V is TRBV7-9; 13 bases fit TRBD2. Germline-derived CDR1 and CDR2 are SEHNR and FQNEAQ (reference sequence). The trim removed 5 bases at V and 7 bases at J, leaving 8 bases unmatched. This CDR3 has 16 amino acids. The CDR3 coding sequence is TGTGCCAGCAGCGTCTTACTAGCGGGAGGGGAGAATGAGCAGTTCTTC. It codes for CASSVLLAGGENEQFF.

The chain joins TRBV9 to TRBJ2-7; the D gene is possibly TRBD2 (6 bases). This CDR3 spans 14 amino acids. Germline assignment: CDR1 SGDLS and CDR2 YYNGEE. Trimming cost V 5 bases and J 2 bases, with 14 bases left between them. The DNA of the CDR3 is TGTGCCAGCAGTGATAGGGAGGTTACCTACGAGCAGTACTTC. Amino acids: CASSDREVTYEQYF.

This clone was seen a handful of times. The V and J genes are TRBV6-2 or TRBV6-3 and TRBJ1-6; D unclear. The CDR3 totals 15 residues. Germline V CDR1 and CDR2: MNHEY, SVGEGT. Trimming cost V 2 bases and J 6 bases, with 11 bases left between them. This CDR3 is CASSYTGSANSPLHF. The DNA for the CDR3 is TGTGCCAGCAGTTACACCGGTTCCGCTAATTCACCCCTCCACTTT.

The chain employs TRBV14 and TRBJ2-7, with D maybe TRBD2 (5 bases). V lost 1 base and J 4 bases, leaving 8 bases between the germline ends. Germline CDR1 reads SGHDN; CDR2 reads FVKESK. The CDR3 is made up of 13 amino acids. The DNA of the CDR3 is TGTGCCAGCAGCCAAGGGACTTATTACGAGCAGTACTTC. This sequence encodes CASSQGTYYEQYF.